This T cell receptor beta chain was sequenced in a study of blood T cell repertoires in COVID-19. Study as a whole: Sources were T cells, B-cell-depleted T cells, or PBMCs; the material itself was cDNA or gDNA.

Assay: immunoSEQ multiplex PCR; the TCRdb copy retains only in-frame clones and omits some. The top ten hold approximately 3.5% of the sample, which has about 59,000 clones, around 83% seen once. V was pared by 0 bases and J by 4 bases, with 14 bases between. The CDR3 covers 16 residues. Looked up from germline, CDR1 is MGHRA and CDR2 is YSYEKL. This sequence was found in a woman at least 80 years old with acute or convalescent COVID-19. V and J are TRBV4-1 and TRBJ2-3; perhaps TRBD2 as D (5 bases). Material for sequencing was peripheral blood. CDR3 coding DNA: TGCGCCAGCAGCCAAGATAGCCTAGCTTCCTCAGATACGCAGTATTTT. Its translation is CASSQDSLASSDTQYF.